The clone carrying this TCR beta chain turned up a few times. This record comes from a study of human T cells and chemical hapten exposure. The V gene's germline CDR1 is LGHNA and CDR2 YNFKEQ. V was shortened by 2 bases and J by 0 bases, with 9 bases between the two germline ends. The CDR3 has 15 residues. Within the library, unique molecular identifiers were attached to each individual cDNA molecule. One entry per CDR3 protein, called by TCRdb with MiXCR from the RACE reads. The sample consists of more than 70,000 distinct CDR3 sequences, approximately 8.2% of them appearing once. Time point noted: healthy volunteer bleed at 2 weeks. The study extracted total RNA from unfractionated whole blood.

Sequenced material: whole blood. The V call is TRBV4-2, the J call TRBJ2-3; D remains unclear. The origin of this receptor is a female donor in good health. Some clones in this sample may be carry-over from other donors' samples. The CDR3 DNA sequence: TGTGCCAGCAGCCAATCGAGGACGAGCACAGATACGCAGTATTTT. Translating gives CASSQSRTSTDTQYF.